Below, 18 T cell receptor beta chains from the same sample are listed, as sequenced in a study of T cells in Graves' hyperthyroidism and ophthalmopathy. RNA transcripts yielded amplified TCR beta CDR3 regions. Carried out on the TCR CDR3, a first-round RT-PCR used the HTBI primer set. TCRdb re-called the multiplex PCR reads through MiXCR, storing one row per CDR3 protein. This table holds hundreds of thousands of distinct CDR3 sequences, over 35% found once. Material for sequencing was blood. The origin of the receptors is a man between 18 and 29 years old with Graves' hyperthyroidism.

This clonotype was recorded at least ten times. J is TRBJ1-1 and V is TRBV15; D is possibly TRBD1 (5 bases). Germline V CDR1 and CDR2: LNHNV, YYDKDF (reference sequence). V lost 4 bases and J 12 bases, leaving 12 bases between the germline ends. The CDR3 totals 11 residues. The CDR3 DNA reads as TGTGCCACCAGCATGGAGGGGAAAACTTTCTTT. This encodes CATSMEGKTFF.

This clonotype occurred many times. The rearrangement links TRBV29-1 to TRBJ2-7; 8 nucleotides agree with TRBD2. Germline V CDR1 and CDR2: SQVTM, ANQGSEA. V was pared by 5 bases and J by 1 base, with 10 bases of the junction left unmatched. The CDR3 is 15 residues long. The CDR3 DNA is TGCAGCGTTTCTCTTCCGGGAGGGCGGTCCTACGAGCAGTACTTC. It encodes CSVSLPGGRSYEQYF.

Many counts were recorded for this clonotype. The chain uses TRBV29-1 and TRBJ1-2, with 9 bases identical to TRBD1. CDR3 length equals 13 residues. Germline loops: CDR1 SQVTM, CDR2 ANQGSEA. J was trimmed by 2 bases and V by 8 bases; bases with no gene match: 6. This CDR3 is CSFWTGDNYGYTF. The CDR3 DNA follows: TGCAGCTTCTGGACAGGGGACAACTATGGCTACACCTTC.

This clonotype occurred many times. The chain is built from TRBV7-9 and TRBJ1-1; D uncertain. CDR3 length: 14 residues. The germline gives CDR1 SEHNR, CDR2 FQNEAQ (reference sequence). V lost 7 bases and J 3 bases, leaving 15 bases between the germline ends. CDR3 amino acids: CASTSVGLDTEAFF. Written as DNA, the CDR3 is TGTGCCAGCACCAGTGTCGGGTTAGACACTGAAGCTTTCTTT.

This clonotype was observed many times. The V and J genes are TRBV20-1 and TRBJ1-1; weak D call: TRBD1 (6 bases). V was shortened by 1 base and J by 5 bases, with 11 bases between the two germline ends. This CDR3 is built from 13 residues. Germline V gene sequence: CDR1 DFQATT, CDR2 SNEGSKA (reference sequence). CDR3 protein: CSARVTRGTEAFF. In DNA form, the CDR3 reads TGCAGTGCTAGAGTCACCAGGGGAACTGAAGCTTTCTTT.

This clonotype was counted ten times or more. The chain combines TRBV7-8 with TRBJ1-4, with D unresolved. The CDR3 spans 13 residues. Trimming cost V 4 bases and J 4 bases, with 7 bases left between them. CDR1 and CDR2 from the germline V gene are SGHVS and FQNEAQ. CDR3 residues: CASSYTYNEKLFF. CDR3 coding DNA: TGTGCCAGCAGCTACACGTATAATGAAAAACTGTTTTTT.

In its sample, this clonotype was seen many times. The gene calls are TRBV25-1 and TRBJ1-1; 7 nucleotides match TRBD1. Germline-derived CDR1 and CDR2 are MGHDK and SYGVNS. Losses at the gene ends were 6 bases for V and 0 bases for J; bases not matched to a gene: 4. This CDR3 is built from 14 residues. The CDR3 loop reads CASRQDRLNTEAFF. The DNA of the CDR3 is TGTGCCAGCAGACAGGACAGGCTGAACACTGAAGCTTTCTTT.

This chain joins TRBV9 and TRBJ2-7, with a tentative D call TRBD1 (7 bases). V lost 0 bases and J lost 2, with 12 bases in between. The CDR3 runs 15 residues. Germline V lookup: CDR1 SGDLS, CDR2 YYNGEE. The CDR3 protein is CASSVGGDSTYEQYF. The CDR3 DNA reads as TGTGCCAGCAGCGTAGGCGGGGACAGTACCTACGAGCAGTACTTC. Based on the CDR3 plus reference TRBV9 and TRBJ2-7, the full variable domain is DSGVTQTPKHLITATGQRVTLRCSPRSGDLSVYWYQQSLDQGLQFLIQYYNGEERAKGNILERFSAQQFPDLHSELNLSSLELGDSALYFCASSVGGDSTYEQYFGPGTRLTVT.

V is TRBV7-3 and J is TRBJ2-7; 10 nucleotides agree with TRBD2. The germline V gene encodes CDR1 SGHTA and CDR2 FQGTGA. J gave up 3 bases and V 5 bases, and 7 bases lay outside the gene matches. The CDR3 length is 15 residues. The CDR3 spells CASSLAASGGYEQYF. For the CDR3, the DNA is TGTGCCAGCAGCCTAGCGGCTAGCGGGGGCTACGAGCAGTACTTC. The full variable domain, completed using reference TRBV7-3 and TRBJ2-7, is GAGVSQTPSNKVTEKGKYVELRCDPISGHTALYWYRQSLGQGPEFLIYFQGTGAADDSGLPNDRFFAVRPEGSVSTLKIQRTERGDSAVYLCASSLAASGGYEQYFGPGTRLTVT.

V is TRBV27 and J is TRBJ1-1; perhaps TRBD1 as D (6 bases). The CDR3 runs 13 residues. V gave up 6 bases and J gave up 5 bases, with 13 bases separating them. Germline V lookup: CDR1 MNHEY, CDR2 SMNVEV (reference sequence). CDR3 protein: CASRVTGSTEAFF. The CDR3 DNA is TGTGCCAGCAGGGTCACAGGGTCTACTGAAGCTTTCTTT.

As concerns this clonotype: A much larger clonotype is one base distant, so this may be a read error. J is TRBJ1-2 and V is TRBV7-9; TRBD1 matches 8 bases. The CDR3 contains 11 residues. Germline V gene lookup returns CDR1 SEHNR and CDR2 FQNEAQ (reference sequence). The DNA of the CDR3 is TGTACCAGCAGACAACAGGGGGACTACACCTTC. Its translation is CTSRQQGDYTF.

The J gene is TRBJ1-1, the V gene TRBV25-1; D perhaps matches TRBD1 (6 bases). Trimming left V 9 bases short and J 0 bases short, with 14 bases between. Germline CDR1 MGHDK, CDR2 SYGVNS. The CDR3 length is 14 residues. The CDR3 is CASVRGAMNTEAFF. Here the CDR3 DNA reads TGTGCCAGTGTTCGGGGGGCCATGAACACTGAAGCTTTCTTT.

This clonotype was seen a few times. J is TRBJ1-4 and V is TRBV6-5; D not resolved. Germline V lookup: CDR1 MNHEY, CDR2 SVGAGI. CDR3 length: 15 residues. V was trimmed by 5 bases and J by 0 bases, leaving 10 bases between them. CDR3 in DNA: TGTGCCAGCAGTGAACCAGGTTCAACTAATGAAAAACTGTTTTTT. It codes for CASSEPGSTNEKLFF.

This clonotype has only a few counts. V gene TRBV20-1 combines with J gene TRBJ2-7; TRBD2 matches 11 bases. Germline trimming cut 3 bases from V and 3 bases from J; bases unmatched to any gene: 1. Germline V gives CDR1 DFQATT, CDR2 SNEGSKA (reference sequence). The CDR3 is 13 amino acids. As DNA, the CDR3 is TGCAGTGCTAGGGGGACTAGCGGCTACGAGCAGTACTTC. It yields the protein CSARGTSGYEQYF.

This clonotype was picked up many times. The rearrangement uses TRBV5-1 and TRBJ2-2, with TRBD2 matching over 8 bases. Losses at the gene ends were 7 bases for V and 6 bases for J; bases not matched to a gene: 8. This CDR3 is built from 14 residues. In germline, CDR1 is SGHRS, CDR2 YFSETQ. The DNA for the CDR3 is TGCGCCAGCGAAGTAGCGGGAATGGCCGGGGAGCTGTTTTTT. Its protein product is CASEVAGMAGELFF.

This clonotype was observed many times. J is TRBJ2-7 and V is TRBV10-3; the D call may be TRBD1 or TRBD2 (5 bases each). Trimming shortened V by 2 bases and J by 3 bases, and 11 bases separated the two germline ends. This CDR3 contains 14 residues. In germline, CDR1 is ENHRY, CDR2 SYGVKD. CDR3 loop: CAISEDGAFYEQYF. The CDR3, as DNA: TGTGCCATCAGTGAGGACGGGGCGTTCTACGAGCAGTACTTC.

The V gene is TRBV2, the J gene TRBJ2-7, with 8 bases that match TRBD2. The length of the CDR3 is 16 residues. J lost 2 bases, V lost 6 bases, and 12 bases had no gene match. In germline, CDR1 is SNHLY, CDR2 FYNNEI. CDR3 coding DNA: TGTGCCAGCAGCTTAAATCCCCGGGGGGGAACCTACGAGCAGTACTTC. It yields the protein CASSLNPRGGTYEQYF.

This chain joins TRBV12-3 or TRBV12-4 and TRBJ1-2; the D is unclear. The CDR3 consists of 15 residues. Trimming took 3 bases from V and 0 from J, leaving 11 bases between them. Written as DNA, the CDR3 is TGTGCCAGCAGTTTGAGGCAGTTGCCTAACTATGGCTACACCTTC. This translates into CASSLRQLPNYGYTF.